The present T cell receptor (beta chain) was sequenced within a study of CD4+ T cells in melanoma. Germline values: CDR1 SGHTA, CDR2 FQGTGA. The CDR3 runs to 14 residues. J was trimmed by 6 bases and V by 2 bases; bases with no gene match: 2. Here immunoSEQ multiplex PCR was the method, and the copy in TCRdb shows in-frame clones only, minus some. The data show tens of thousands of clones, approximately 74% seen once. The sequencing sample was made of tumor tissue. This clonotype was obtained from a human donor with melanoma. This chain connects TRBV7-3 to TRBJ2-1, with 9 bases fitting TRBD1. The CDR3 coding sequence is TGTGCCAGCAGCTTAGGACAGGGGACCAATGAGCAGTTCTTC. It encodes CASSLGQGTNEQFF.